Listed below are T cell receptor beta chains from one sample, sequenced in a study of T cells in localized non-small cell lung cancer. Some clones are missing from TCRdb's copy, which holds only in-frame ones; the method was immunoSEQ multiplex PCR. The sample holds about 3,000 clones, approximately 28% seen once. The sample in question was lung tumor tissue, obtained before any cancer treatment. The source is a woman aged 40-70 years with stage I lung adenocarcinoma. The CDR3 runs from the conserved cysteine through the conserved F or W. Each record gives: V gene, CDR3 length, J gene, CDR3 protein.

V: TRBV28
length: 13
J: TRBJ2-2
CDR3: CASSPRNTGELFF

V: TRBV12-2
length: 15
J: TRBJ1-1
CDR3: CASRFTGRLGTEAFF

V: TRBV6-8
length: 14
J: TRBJ1-2
CDR3: CAISDSDRGYGYTF

V: TRBV6-4
length: 16
J: TRBJ2-1
CDR3: CAISRLADSSYNEQFF

V: TRBV11-3
length: 15
J: TRBJ2-7
CDR3: CASSLDPAGAYGQYF

V: TRBV28
length: 12
J: TRBJ1-1
CDR3: CASSFRNTEAFF

V: TRBV6-9
length: 14
J: TRBJ2-7
CDR3: CASTPGTGYHEQYF

V: TRBV15
length: 14
J: TRBJ1-4
CDR3: CATSLGGGLEKLFF

V: TRBV28
length: 16
J: TRBJ2-7
CDR3: CASSLRYVAGNYEQYF

V: TRBV28
length: 15
J: TRBJ1-2
CDR3: CASSRMSQGNYGYTF

V: TRBV6-8
length: 13
J: TRBJ2-1
CDR3: CASSWGLDNEQFF

V: TRBV29-1
length: 16
J: TRBJ2-1
CDR3: CSVEDEGTRLYNEQFF

V: TRBV30
length: 13
J: TRBJ2-3
CDR3: CAWRQVGTDTQYF

V: TRBV30
length: 14
J: TRBJ2-1
CDR3: CACSDAPNYNEQFF

V: TRBV4-1
length: 21
J: TRBJ2-5
CDR3: CASSQDQGTSVGGPVQETQYF

V: TRBV6-1
length: 15
J: TRBJ1-1
CDR3: CASSEAVAENTEAFF